This TCR beta chain was documented in a study of early stage breast cancer tumors. This CDR3 is built from 16 residues. Trimming left V 5 bases short and J 4 bases short, with 17 bases between. In germline, CDR1 is SGHVS, CDR2 FNYEAQ. TCRdb keeps only in-frame clones here, not all; method: immunoSEQ multiplex PCR. The profile shows 25,000 to 35,000 clones, about 80% of them singletons. The chain recombines TRBV7-6 with TRBJ2-2; D perhaps matches TRBD2 (5 bases). The TCR originated in a person between 55 and 69 years old with breast cancer. Material for sequencing was blood. In DNA form, the CDR3 reads TGTGCCAGCAGCCCGAGGGCCAGCGGTACCACCGGGGAGCTGTTTTTT. This codes for CASSPRASGTTGELFF.